This TCR beta chain was found in a study of CD8+ T cells in alopecia areata. Indicated treatment: oral pan-JAK inhibitor, 5-10 mg twice daily. About this clone: Its antigen is undetermined.

Findings and caveats of the study: Normal scalp had lower clonality than lesional scalp, with alopecia totalis/universalis lesions showing this most strongly.

Extracted from the samples, RNA was reverse transcribed into cDNA to serve as the sequencing template. The table came from immunoSEQ multiplex PCR; TCRdb's copy has only in-frame clones and leaves some out. This table holds about 120,000 clones, 53% found once. The germline V gene has CDR1 PRHDT and CDR2 FYEKMQ (reference sequence). This CDR3 contains 14 residues. V dropped 5 bases and J dropped 2 bases, with 13 bases sitting between them. The sequence was collected from a human donor with alopecia areata. Sequenced here: CD4+ T cells sorted from blood, sampled at week 4, from a patient treated with tofacitinib. The chain joins TRBV13 to TRBJ2-7; D is possibly TRBD1 or TRBD2 (5 bases each). This CDR3 is CASSLGGWPYEQYF. The CDR3 DNA is TGTGCCAGCAGCCTTGGGGGATGGCCCTACGAGCAGTACTTC.